These 5 T cell receptor beta chains originate from one sample sequenced in a study of cytomegalovirus exposure and HLA in healthy donors. Researchers ran the PCR with 60 Vbeta and 13 Jbeta primers. Sequenced by immunoSEQ multiplex PCR; TCRdb stores in-frame clones only, minus some. The sample includes roughly 290,000 clones, roughly 90% seen only once; the top ten take around 2.1%. Material: PBMCs. These receptors were obtained from a woman under 30 in good health and CMV-seronegative.

V and J are TRBV30 and TRBJ1-1; no firm D call. With 1 base removed from V and 11 bases from J, the gap between germline ends came to 8 bases. The V gene's germline CDR1 is GTSNPN and CDR2 SVGIG (reference sequence). CDR3 length equals 10 residues. The CDR3 DNA reads TGTGCCTGGAGTGGTATCGGGGCTTTCTTT. Its protein product is CAWSGIGAFF.

This clone was seen a handful of times. The chain employs TRBV11-1 and TRBJ1-2, with 11 positions matching TRBD1. The CDR3 runs to 14 residues. V was pared by 5 bases and J by 7 bases, with 6 bases of the junction left unmatched. CDR1 is SGHAT and CDR2 is FQDESV in the germline V gene (reference sequence). The CDR3 loop reads CASSARTGGSGYTF. For the CDR3, the DNA is TGTGCCAGCAGCGCCAGGACAGGGGGCAGTGGCTACACCTTC.

This clone was observed once. The genes are TRBV6-6 and TRBJ1-2, with D tentatively TRBD1 (5 bases). V dropped 2 bases and J dropped 3 bases, with 13 bases sitting between them. The CDR3 spans 15 residues. Germline-derived CDR1 and CDR2 are MNHNY and SVGAGI (reference sequence). The CDR3, as DNA: TGTGCCAGCAGTTACACAGGTGTCAGTGACTATGGCTACACCTTC. Protein sequence: CASSYTGVSDYGYTF.

V and J are TRBV27 and TRBJ2-2; D not certain. In germline, CDR1 is MNHEY, CDR2 SMNVEV (reference sequence). V lost 5 bases, J lost 6 bases, and 16 bases lay in between. CDR3 length equals 15 residues. DNA of the CDR3: TGTGCCAGCAGTCTCCGGGTACCGAATCCCGGGGAGCTGTTTTTT. Amino acids: CASSLRVPNPGELFF.

J is TRBJ2-1 and V is TRBV9, with a possible D match to TRBD1 (6 bases). Germline CDR1 reads SGDLS; CDR2 reads YYNGEE. This CDR3 region has 15 residues. With 2 bases removed from V and 5 bases from J, the gap between germline ends came to 14 bases. DNA for the CDR3: TGTGCCAGCAGCGTGTCAGGACAGTTAAACAATGAGCAGTTCTTC. Translation gives CASSVSGQLNNEQFF.